This TCR beta chain came from a study of T cell repertoires in cytomegalovirus infection. Study-wide findings and caveats: The ex vivo response was dominated by HLA-C-restricted CMV-specific TCR beta clonotypes.

A single record per CDR3 protein comes from TCRdb applying MiXCR to the reads. The sample has more than 400,000 distinct CDR3 sequences, around a quarter seen once; the top ten hold approximately 13%. Comments on this clonotype: What it binds is not known.

The J segment lost 8 bases and the V segment lost 5 bases, leaving 10 bases of the junction unmatched. The CDR3 spans 15 residues. The chain links TRBV12-3 or TRBV12-4 to TRBJ1-2, with TRBD1 matching over 11 bases. The sequencing sample was made of PBMCs. The source of this sequence is a human donor in good health (CMV status not recorded). Some clones in this sample may be carry-over from other donors' samples. This chain's CDR3 is CASSPGDRGLRGYTF. CDR3 sequence (DNA): TGTGCCAGCAGTCCAGGGGACAGGGGGTTGAGGGGCTACACCTTC.